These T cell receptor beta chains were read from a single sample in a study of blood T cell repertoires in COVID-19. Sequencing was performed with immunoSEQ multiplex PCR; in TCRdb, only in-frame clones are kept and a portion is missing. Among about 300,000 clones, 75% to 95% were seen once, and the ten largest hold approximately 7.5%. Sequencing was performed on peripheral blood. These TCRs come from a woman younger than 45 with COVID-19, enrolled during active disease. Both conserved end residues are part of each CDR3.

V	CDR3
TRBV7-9	CASSYPGQDPSGVYNEQFF
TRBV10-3	CASTGTAYEQYF
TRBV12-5	CASGLGTSFNEQFF
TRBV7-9	CASSPALSGLNYNEQFF
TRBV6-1	CASSEMGTGGF
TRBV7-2	CASSLGGLNNSPLHF
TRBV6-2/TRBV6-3	CASSSKRPGLAGGYPYNEQFF
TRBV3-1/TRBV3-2	CASTLAGGTNEQFF
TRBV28	CASKPAASPAYGYTF
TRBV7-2	CASSLDWQDSNQPQHF
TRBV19	CASSPSGRDYEQYF
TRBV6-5	CASSYSRVGNQPQHF
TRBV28	CASTGPGMSTEAFF
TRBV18	CASTREKNTEAFF
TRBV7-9	CASSPGGNGPGANVLTF
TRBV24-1	CATSVAGTGEETQYF
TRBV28	CASRGLAGVEQYF
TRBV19	CASSVSLNEKLFF
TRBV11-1	CASRAGGPRETQYF
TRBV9	CASSSIDYNEQFF
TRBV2	CASSTASSYNSPLHF
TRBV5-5	CASSLAKLERERHRYYEQYF
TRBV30	CAWSVWKAGGADTQYF
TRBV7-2	CASSLRIQGTNSPLHF
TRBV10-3	CAISEGQGASYEQYF
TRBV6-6	CASSYRPDISHQPQHF
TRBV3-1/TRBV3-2	CASSQQTGENYGYTF
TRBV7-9	CASSIRQGADEKLFF
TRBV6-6	CASSPLGVRNQPQHF
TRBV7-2	CASSLFGTAGGVDAFF
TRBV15	CATSRDGTQGDSTDTQYF
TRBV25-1	CASRGAGERETQYF
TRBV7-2	CASSLWGRAYEQYF
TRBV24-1	CATSDFNGNTDTQYF
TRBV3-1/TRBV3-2	CASSLDSSGANVLTF
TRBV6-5	CASIPQGWTEAFF
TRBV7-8	CASSLVGSASDEQFF
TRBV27	CASRLTGAGNTIYF
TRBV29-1	CSVSGGYTEAFF
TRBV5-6	CASSLGGPTYEQYF
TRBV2	CASSSGGDNSPLHF
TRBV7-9	CASSLVRGSPYEQYF
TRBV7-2	CASSLVLGSNQPQHF
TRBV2	CASTRLAGVNEQYF
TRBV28	CASSQGGSGAFF
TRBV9	CASSVAATGLGKNIQYF
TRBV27	CASRPRTDRVTMSYTF